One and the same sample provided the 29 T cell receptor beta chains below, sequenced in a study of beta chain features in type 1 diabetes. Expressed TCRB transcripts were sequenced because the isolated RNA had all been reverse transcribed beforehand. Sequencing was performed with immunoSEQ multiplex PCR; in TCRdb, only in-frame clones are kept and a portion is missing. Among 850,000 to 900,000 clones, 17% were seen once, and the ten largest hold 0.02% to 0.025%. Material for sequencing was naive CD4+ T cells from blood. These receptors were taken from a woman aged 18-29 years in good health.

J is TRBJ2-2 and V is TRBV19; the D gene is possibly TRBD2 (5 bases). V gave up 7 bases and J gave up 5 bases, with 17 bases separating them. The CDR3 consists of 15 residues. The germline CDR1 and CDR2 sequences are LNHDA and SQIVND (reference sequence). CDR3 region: CASKPGNLMTGELFF. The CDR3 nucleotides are TGTGCCAGTAAGCCGGGGAACCTGATGACCGGGGAGCTGTTTTTT.

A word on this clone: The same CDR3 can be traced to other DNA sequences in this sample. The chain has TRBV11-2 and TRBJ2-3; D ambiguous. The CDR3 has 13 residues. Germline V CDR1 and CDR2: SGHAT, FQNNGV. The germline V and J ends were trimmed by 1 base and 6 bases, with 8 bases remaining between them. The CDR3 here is CASSLVGPDTQYF. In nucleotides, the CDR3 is TGTGCCAGCAGCTTAGTTGGACCCGATACGCAGTATTTT.

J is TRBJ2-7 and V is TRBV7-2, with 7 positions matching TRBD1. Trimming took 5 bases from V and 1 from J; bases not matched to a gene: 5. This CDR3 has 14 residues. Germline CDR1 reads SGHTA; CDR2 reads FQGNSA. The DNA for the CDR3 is TGTGCCAGCAGCCCTAACAGGGGATCCTACGAGCAGTACTTC. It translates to CASSPNRGSYEQYF.

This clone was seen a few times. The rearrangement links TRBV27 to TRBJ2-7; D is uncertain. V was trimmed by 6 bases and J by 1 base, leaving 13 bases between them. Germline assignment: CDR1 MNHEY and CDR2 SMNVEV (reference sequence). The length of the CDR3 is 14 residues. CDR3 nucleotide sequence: TGTGCCAGCAGCTTAAGGTCCCGATCCTACGAGCAGTACTTC. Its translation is CASSLRSRSYEQYF.

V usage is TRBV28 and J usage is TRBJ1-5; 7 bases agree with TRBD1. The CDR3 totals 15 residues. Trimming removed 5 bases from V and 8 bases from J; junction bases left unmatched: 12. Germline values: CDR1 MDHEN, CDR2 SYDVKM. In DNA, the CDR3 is TGTGCCAGCAGTAGTCGGGGACAGATCCGGGAGCCCCAGCATTTT. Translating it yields CASSSRGQIREPQHF.

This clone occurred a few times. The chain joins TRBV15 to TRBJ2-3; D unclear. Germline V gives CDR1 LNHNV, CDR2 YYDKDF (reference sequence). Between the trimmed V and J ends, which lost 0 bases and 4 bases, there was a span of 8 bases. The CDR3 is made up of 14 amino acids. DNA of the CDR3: TGTGCCACCAGCAGAGACTTTTCGTCAGATACGCAGTATTTT. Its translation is CATSRDFSSDTQYF.

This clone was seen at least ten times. The CDR3 DNA sequence: TGTGCCAGCACCGACCTCCTAGGGAACATTCAGTACTTC. Amino acid sequence: CASTDLLGNIQYF. This chain uses TRBV28 with TRBJ2-4; D unresolved. The CDR3 length is 13 residues. V was cut by 7 bases and J by 7 bases, with 14 bases left in between. Germline V gene lookup returns CDR1 MDHEN and CDR2 SYDVKM.

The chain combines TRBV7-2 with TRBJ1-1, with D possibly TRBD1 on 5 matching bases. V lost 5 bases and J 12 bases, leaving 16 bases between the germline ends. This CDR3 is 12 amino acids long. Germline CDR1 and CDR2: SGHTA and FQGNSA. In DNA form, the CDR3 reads TGTGCCAGCAGCGCTTGGGGGGAATCTACTTTCTTT. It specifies CASSAWGESTFF.

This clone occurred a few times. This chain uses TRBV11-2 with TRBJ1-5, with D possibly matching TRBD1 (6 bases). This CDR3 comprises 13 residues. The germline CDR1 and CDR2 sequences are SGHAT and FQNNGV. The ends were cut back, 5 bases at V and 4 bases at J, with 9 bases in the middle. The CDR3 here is CASSQGGNQPQHF. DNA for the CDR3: TGTGCCAGCAGCCAAGGGGGAAATCAGCCCCAGCATTTT.

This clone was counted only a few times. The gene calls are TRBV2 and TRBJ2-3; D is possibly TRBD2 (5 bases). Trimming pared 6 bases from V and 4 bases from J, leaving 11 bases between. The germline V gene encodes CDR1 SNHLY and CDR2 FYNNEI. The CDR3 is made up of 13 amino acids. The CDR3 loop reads CASSLEAADTQYF. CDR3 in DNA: TGTGCCAGCAGCCTGGAGGCTGCAGATACGCAGTATTTT. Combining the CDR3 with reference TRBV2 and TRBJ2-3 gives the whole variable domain EPEVTQTPSHQVTQMGQEVILRCVPISNHLYFYWYRQILGQKVEFLVSFYNNEISEKSEIFDDQFSVERPDGSNFTLKIRSTKLEDSAMYFCASSLEAADTQYFGPGTRLTVL.

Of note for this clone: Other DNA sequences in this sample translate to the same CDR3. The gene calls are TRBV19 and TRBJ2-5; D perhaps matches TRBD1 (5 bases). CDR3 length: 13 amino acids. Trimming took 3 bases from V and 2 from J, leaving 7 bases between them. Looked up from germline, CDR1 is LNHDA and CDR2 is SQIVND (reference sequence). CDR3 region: CASSIRQQETQYF. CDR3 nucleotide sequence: TGTGCCAGTAGTATTCGACAGCAAGAGACCCAGTACTTC. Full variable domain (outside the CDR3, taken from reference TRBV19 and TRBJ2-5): DGGITQSPKYLFRKEGQNVTLSCEQNLNHDAMYWYRQDPGQGLRLIYYSQIVNDFQKGDIAEGYSVSREKKESFPLTVTSAQKNPTAFYLCASSIRQQETQYFGPGTRLLVL.

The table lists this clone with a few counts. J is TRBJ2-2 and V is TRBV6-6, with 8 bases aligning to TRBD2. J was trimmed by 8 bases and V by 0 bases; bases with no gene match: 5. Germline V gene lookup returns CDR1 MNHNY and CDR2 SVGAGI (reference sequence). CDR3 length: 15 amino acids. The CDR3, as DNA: TGTGCCAGCAGTTACTCCGCGGGAGGCGTGGGGGAGCTGTTTTTT. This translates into CASSYSAGGVGELFF.

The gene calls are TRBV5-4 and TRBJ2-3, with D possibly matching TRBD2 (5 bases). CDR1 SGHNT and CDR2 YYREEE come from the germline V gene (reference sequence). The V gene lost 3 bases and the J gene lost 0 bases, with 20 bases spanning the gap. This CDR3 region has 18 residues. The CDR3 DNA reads TGTGCCAGCAGCTCCGCCCAATGGACTCCGTGGAGCACAGATACGCAGTATTTT. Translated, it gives CASSSAQWTPWSTDTQYF.

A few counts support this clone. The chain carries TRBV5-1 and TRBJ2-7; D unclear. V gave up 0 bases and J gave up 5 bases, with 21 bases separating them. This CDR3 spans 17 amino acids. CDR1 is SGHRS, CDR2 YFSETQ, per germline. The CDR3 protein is CASSLGLTVGPSNEQYF. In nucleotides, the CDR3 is TGCGCCAGCAGCTTGGGACTTACGGTAGGACCGAGTAACGAGCAGTACTTC.

CDR3 protein: CASSYDSSYEQYF. The CDR3 region has the DNA TGTGCCAGTAGCTACGACAGCTCCTACGAGCAGTACTTC. V and J are TRBV19 and TRBJ2-5, with a weak D call TRBD1 (5 bases). The last part of the DNA fits TRBJ2-7 better; the J call may be wrong. This CDR3 region has 13 residues. Germline V gene lookup returns CDR1 LNHDA and CDR2 SQIVND (reference sequence).

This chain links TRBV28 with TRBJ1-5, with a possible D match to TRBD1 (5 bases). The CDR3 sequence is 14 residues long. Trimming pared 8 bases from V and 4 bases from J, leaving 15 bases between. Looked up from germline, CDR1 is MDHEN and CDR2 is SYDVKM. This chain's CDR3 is CASLPGTSNQPQHF. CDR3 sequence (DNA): TGTGCCAGCCTCCCCGGGACTTCGAATCAGCCCCAGCATTTT.

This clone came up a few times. CDR3 protein: CASNQDRNTEAFF. The CDR3 region has the DNA TGTGCCAGCAACCAGGACAGGAACACTGAAGCTTTCTTT. V usage is TRBV7-2 and J usage is TRBJ1-1; D might be TRBD1 (6 bases). The germline V gene has CDR1 SGHTA and CDR2 FQGNSA. This CDR3 region has 13 residues. V was pared by 7 bases and J by 1 base, with 10 bases between.

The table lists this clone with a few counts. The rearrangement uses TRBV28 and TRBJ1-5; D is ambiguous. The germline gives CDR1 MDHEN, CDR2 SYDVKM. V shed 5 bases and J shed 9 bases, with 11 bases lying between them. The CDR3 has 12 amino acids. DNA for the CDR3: TGTGCCAGCAGTCCACCTAGGGTGCCCCAGCATTTT. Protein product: CASSPPRVPQHF. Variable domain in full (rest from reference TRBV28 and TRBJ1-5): DVKVTQSSRYLVKRTGEKVFLECVQDMDHENMFWYRQDPGLGLRLIYFSYDVKMKEKGDIPEGYSVSREKKERFSLILESASTNQTSMYLCASSPPRVPQHFGDGTRLSIL.

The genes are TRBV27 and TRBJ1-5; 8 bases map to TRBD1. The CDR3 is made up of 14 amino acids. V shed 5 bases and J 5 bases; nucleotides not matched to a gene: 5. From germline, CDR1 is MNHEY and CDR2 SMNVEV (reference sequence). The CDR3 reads CASSPGTGYQPQHF. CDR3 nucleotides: TGTGCCAGCAGTCCGGGGACAGGTTATCAGCCCCAGCATTTT.

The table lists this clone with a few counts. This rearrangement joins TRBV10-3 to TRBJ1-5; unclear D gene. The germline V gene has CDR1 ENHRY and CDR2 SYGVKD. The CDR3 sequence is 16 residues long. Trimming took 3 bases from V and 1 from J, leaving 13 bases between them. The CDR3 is CAISDFGERSNQPQHF. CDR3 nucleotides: TGTGCCATCAGTGATTTCGGTGAGAGGAGCAATCAGCCCCAGCATTTT.

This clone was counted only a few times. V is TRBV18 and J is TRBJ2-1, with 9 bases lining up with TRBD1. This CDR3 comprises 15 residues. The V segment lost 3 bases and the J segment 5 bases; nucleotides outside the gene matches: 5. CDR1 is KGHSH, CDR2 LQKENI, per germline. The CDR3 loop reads CASSPTGGFDNEQFF. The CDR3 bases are TGTGCCAGCTCACCGACAGGGGGTTTCGACAATGAGCAGTTCTTC.

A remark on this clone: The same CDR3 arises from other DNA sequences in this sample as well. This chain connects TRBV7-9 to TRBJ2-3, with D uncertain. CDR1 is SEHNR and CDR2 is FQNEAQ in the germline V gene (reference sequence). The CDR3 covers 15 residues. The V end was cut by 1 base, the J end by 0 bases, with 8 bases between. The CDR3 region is CASSLVGTSTDTQYF. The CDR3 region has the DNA TGTGCCAGCAGCTTAGTGGGCACCAGCACAGATACGCAGTATTTT.

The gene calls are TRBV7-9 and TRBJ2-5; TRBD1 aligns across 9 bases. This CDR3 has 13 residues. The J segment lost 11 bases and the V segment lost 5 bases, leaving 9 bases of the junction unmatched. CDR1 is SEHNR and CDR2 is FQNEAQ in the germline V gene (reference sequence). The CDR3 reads CASSKGDREPQYF. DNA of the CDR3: TGTGCCAGCAGCAAGGGGGACAGGGAACCGCAGTACTTC.

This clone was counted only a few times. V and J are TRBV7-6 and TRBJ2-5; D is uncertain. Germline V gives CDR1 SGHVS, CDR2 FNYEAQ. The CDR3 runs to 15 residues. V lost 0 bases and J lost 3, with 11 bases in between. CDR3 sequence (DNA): TGTGCCAGCAGCTTAGCGACTTTGCGTAAAGAGACCCAGTACTTC. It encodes CASSLATLRKETQYF.

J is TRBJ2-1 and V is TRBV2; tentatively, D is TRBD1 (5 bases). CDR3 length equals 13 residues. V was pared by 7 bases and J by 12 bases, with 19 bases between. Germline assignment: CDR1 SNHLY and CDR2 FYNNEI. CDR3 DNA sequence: TGTGCCAGCATCCCGTCGTCCAGGGATTGGCAGTTCTTC. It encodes CASIPSSRDWQFF.

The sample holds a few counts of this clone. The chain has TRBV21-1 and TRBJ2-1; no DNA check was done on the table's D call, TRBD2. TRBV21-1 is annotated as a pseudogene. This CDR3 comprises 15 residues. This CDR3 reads CASSTRLGGRDEQFF. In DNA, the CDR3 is TGTGCCAGCAGCACCCGATTGGGAGGACGAGATGAGCAGTTCTTC.

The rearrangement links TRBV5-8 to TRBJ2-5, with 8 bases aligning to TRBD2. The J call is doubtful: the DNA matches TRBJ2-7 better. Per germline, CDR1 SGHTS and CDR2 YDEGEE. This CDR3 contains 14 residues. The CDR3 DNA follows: TGTGCCAGCAGCAGGGGACTAGGGACCTACGAGCAGTACTTC. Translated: CASSRGLGTYEQYF.

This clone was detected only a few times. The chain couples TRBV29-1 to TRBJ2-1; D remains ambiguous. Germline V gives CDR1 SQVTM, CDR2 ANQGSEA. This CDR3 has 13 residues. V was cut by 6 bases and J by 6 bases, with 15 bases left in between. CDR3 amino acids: CSVDRAVSNEQFF. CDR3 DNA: TGCAGCGTGGACCGGGCCGTTTCCAATGAGCAGTTCTTC.

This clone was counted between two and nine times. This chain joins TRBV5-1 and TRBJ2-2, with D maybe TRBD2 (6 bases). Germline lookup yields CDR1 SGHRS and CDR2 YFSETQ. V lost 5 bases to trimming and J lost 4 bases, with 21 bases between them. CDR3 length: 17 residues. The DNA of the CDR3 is TGCGCCAGCAGACACCTGGGGGGTGCGGCGGGCACCGGGGAGCTGTTTTTT. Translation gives CASRHLGGAAGTGELFF.